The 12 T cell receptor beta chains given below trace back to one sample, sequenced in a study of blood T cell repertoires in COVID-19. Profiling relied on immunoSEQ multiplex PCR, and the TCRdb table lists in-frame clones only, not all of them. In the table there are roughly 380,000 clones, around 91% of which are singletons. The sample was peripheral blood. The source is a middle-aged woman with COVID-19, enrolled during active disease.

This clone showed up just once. CDR3 bases: TGTGCCAGCAGTTACGCAGGGACCTACGAGCAGTACTTC. This sequence encodes CASSYAGTYEQYF. This chain links TRBV6-2 or TRBV6-3 with TRBJ2-7, with D possibly being TRBD1 (5 bases). CDR1 is MNHEY, CDR2 SVGEGT, per germline. V was trimmed by 2 bases and J by 2 bases, leaving 7 bases between them. The CDR3 consists of 13 residues.

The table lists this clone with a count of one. The CDR3 DNA follows: TGTGCCAGCAGCTCTGGGCGGGAGGCCTACAATGAGCAGTTCTTC. Its translation is CASSSGREAYNEQFF. The chain recombines TRBV5-4 with TRBJ2-1; 8 nucleotides line up with TRBD2. Looked up from germline, CDR1 is SGHNT and CDR2 is YYREEE (reference sequence). The ends lost 3 bases at V and 2 bases at J; junction bases unmatched: 4. The CDR3 consists of 15 residues.

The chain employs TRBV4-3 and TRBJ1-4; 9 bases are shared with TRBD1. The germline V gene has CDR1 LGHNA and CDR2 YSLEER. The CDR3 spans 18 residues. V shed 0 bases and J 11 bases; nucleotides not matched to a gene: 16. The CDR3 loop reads CASSQDKVGGGTGRKLFF. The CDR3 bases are TGCGCCAGCAGCCAAGATAAGGTTGGGGGGGGGACAGGGCGGAAACTGTTTTTT.

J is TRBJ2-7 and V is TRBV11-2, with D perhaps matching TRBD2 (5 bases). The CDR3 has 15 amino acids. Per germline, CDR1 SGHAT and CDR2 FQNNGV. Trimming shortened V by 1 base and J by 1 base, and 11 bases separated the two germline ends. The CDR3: CASSLVEAVSYEQYF. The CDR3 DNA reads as TGTGCCAGCAGCTTAGTGGAGGCAGTTTCCTACGAGCAGTACTTC.

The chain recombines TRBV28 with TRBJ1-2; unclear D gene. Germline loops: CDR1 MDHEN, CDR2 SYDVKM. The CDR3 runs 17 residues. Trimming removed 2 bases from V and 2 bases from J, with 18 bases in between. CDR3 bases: TGTGCCAGCAGTTTAACCGGGAAATTGTCAACGAACTATGGCTACACCTTC. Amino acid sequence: CASSLTGKLSTNYGYTF.

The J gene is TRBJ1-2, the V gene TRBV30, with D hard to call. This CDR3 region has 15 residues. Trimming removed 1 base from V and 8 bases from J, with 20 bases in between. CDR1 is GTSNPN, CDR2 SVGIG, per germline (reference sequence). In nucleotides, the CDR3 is TGTGCCTGGAGTGGCCCTGGGTCTAGCAAAAGGGGCTACACCTTC. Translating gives CAWSGPGSSKRGYTF.

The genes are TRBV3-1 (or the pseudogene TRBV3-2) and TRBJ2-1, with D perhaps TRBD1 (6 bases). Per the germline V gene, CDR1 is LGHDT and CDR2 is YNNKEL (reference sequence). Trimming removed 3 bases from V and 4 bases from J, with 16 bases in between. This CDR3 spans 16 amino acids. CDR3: CASSQRTGIRYNEQFF. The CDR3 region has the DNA TGTGCCAGCAGCCAGCGTACAGGGATAAGATACAATGAGCAGTTCTTC.

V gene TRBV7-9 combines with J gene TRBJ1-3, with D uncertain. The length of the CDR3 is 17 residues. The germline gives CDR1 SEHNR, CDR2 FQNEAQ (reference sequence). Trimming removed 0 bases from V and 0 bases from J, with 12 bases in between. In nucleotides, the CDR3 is TGTGCCAGCAGCTTAGCAGGCGGAGTCAGCTCTGGAAACACCATATATTTT. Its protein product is CASSLAGGVSSGNTIYF.

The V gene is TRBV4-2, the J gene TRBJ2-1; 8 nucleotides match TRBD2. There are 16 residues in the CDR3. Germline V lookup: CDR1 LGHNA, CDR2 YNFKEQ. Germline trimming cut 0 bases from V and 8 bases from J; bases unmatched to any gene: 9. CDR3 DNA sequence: TGTGCCAGCAGCCAAGATAGGACTAGCATTGGCGATGAGCAGTTCTTC. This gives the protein CASSQDRTSIGDEQFF.

CDR3 nucleotides: TGCGCCAGCAGCTTCAACCGCCCGGACACTGAAGCTTTCTTT. Translation gives CASSFNRPDTEAFF. V and J are TRBV5-1 and TRBJ1-1; D unresolved. Between the trimmed V and J ends, which lost 2 bases and 3 bases, there was a span of 11 bases. Germline loops: CDR1 SGHRS, CDR2 YFSETQ. The CDR3 has 14 residues. Full variable domain (missing parts from reference TRBV5-1 and TRBJ1-1): KAGVTQTPRYLIKTRGQQVTLSCSPISGHRSVSWYQQTPGQGLQFLFEYFSETQRNKGNFPGRFSGRQFSNSRSEMNVSTLELGDSALYLCASSFNRPDTEAFFGQGTRLTVV.

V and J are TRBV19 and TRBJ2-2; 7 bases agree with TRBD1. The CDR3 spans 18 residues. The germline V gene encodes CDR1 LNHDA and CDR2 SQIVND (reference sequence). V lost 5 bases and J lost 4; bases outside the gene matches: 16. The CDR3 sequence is CASSGRNRGVIGTGELFF. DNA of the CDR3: TGTGCCAGTAGTGGAAGAAACAGGGGTGTTATCGGCACCGGGGAGCTGTTTTTT.

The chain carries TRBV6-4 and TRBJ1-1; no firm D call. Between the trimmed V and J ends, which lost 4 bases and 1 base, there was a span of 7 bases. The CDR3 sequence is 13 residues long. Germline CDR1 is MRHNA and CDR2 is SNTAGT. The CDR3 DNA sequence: TGTGCCAGCAGTGTTGTAGAGAACACTGAAGCTTTCTTT. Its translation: CASSVVENTEAFF.